This T cell receptor (beta chain) is from a study of T-cell memory formation after mild COVID-19 (dated by TCRdb to about 2021). As for the study more broadly: TCR sequence clusters from the two donors were largely donor specific. In two donors, T-cell clones that expanded and contracted after mild COVID-19 were followed by sequencing TCRalpha and TCRbeta repertoires longitudinally. Two young, previously healthy adult volunteers made up the cohort, one male and one female.

Ficoll-Paque density gradient centrifugation was used to isolate PBMCs. V is reduced by 6 bases and J by 3 bases, leaving a spacing of 13 bases between them. The CDR3 sequence holds 14 residues, the cysteine and phenylalanine included. The retained sequence is limited to the CDR3, 42 bases, with the frame set at the first base. From a lookup of the germline V gene, CDR1 and CDR2 are MRHNA and SNTAGT. On this clonotype itself: Its binding antigen is unknown. One base away there is no much larger clone; base qualities are not given.

For sequencing, an Illumina NovaSeq 6000 was employed. Using 5'RACE with constant-segment primers, TCRalpha and TCRbeta cDNA libraries were constructed, with sample barcodes and unique molecular identifiers added in the process. RNA was extracted from every sample with Trizol reagent. Amplification of the libraries took two PCR steps, and the second step added a second sample barcode plus Illumina TruSeq adapters. Sequencing of libraries was performed on an Illumina NovaSeq with 2 x 150 bp paired-end reads. In the original analysis: With migec v1.2.7, reads were demultiplexed and then collapsed into UMI-guided consensus sequences. Using mixcr v2.1.11, UMI consensuses were aligned to TRA and TRB V and J templates and then assembled into clonotypes. Clonotypes were classified as expanded or contracted when called significant by both edgeR and NoisET, with noise models trained on biological replicates. For edgeR calls, the cutoffs were a false discovery rate-adjusted p below 0.01 and a log2 fold-change threshold of 1. As an exploratory analysis of dynamics, max-normalized trajectories of the 1000 most abundant clonotypes were examined with PCA combined with hierarchical clustering. Each responding clone was given a CD4 or CD8 phenotype based on the CD4+ and CD8+ repertoires, which had been sequenced separately. Using fastp at Q25 and MiXCR, TCRdb reprocessed the public reads and kept productive beta chains. Rows with a matching CDR3 protein are joined into one entry that keeps the most common DNA and genes. TCRdb's processing, not the authors', yielded these V and J calls. In this sample the table shows 200,000 to 250,000 distinct CDR3 sequences, just over 9.5% of which occur a single time. Of the sample, roughly 3.5% falls within the top ten clones.

Broad study findings and their caveats: Whether the second-wave clones peaking on day 37 were SARS-CoV-2 specific was not confirmed. Contracting CD4+ clones were found mainly in CM and EM memory subsets, while CD8+ clones were enriched in EMRA. Only a couple of mild cases were covered by the study, and larger cohorts that include severe cases with pre-infection samples were considered necessary. Some responding clones were found in pre-infection memory, which suggests that pre-existing cross-reactive memory T cells took part in the SARS-CoV-2 response. From day 15 to 85, contracting clones showed balanced CD4/CD8 phenotypes, whereas a second wave of clones that expanded from day 15 to 37 leaned towards CD4+.

The sequence derives from a man aged 18 to 29 who had mild COVID-19 (a few samples of this study predate the infection). The sample titles of this study are shuffled in the database, so cell type and time point are left out; the donor was told from shared clones. The specimen was PBMCs or a T cell subset sorted from them (not recorded which). The chain is encoded by TRBV6-4 joined to TRBJ2-3; the D segment could be TRBD2, given 6 matching bases. The nucleotides read TGTGCCAGCAGCTGGGGACTCACAACAGATACGCAGTATTTT. It translates as CASSWGLTTDTQYF.